One and the same sample provided the 10 T cell receptor beta chains below, sequenced in a study of radiation and T cells in renal cell carcinoma. The sample's time point: baseline pretreatment blood. Documented treatment: 15 Gy SBRT to primary tumor, nephrectomy 4 weeks later. Only in-frame clones appear in the TCRdb table, and some are missing; sequencing was by immunoSEQ multiplex PCR. The table has some 150,000 clones, approximately 87% seen once; the top ten hold approximately 24%. The specimen comprised blood, sampled from a patient whose treatment included radiotherapy and nephrectomy. The source of these receptors is a woman between 50 and 59 years old with renal cell carcinoma.

The chain combines TRBV6-5 with TRBJ2-5; 8 bases line up with TRBD1. Germline loops: CDR1 MNHEY, CDR2 SVGAGI. V shed 4 bases and J 5 bases; nucleotides not matched to a gene: 12. This CDR3 is 16 amino acids long. The chain's CDR3 is CASSFPGQDRGETQYF. The CDR3, as DNA: TGTGCCAGCAGTTTTCCGGGACAGGATAGAGGGGAGACCCAGTACTTC.

This clone was observed a single time. The chain combines TRBV7-2 with TRBJ2-7; tentatively, D is TRBD1 or TRBD2 (5 bases each). CDR1 and CDR2 from the germline V gene are SGHTA and FQGNSA. This CDR3 has 13 residues. V was pared by 5 bases and J by 7 bases, with 15 bases between. The CDR3 sequence: CASSAPGLGEQYF. DNA of the CDR3: TGTGCCAGCAGCGCACCGGGGCTTGGGGAGCAGTACTTC.

V usage is TRBV9 and J usage is TRBJ2-1, with no clear D. The V gene's germline CDR1 is SGDLS and CDR2 YYNGEE. V was cut by 0 bases and J by 1 base, with 14 bases left in between. The CDR3 sequence is 17 residues long. CDR3 amino acids: CASSVVAGRLSYNEQFF. The CDR3 region has the DNA TGTGCCAGCAGCGTAGTAGCCGGCCGGTTGTCCTACAATGAGCAGTTCTTC.

The chain recombines TRBV5-5 with TRBJ1-1; D is possibly TRBD1 (6 bases). Trimming took off 2 bases at V and 4 bases at J, with 15 bases between the two ends. The CDR3 is made up of 15 amino acids. CDR1 and CDR2 (germline): SGHKS, YYEKEE (reference sequence). CDR3 residues: CASSFLGRGITEAFF. The CDR3 nucleotides read TGTGCCAGCAGCTTTCTAGGGAGGGGGATCACTGAAGCTTTCTTT.

The genes are TRBV28 and TRBJ1-5; D might be TRBD1 (5 bases). Per germline, CDR1 MDHEN and CDR2 SYDVKM. The CDR3 loop spans 15 amino acids. Trimming cost V 7 bases and J 0 bases, with 13 bases left between them. CDR3 DNA: TGTGCCAGCACTTCTGGGGGTCCTAGCAATCAGCCCCAGCATTTT. Its translation: CASTSGGPSNQPQHF. Based on the CDR3 plus reference TRBV28 and TRBJ1-5, the full variable domain is DVKVTQSSRYLVKRTGEKVFLECVQDMDHENMFWYRQDPGLGLRLIYFSYDVKMKEKGDIPEGYSVSREKKERFSLILESASTNQTSMYLCASTSGGPSNQPQHFGDGTRLSIL.

The rearrangement uses TRBV7-2 and TRBJ2-7; D is unresolved. CDR1 SGHTA and CDR2 FQGNSA come from the germline V gene. V lost 2 bases, J lost 6 bases, and 11 bases lay in between. The CDR3 spans 13 residues. The CDR3 reads CASSLSPPGEQYF. The CDR3 nucleotides read TGTGCCAGCAGCTTATCCCCCCCCGGCGAGCAGTACTTC.

The gene calls are TRBV5-5 and TRBJ1-3; D is perhaps TRBD1 (5 bases). The V gene lost 0 bases and the J gene lost 0 bases, with 10 bases spanning the gap. This CDR3 contains 16 residues. Germline lookup yields CDR1 SGHKS and CDR2 YYEKEE (reference sequence). The CDR3 sequence is CASSLVTAYSGNTIYF. CDR3 in DNA: TGTGCCAGCAGCTTGGTGACAGCCTACTCTGGAAACACCATATATTTT.

The V gene is TRBV9, the J gene TRBJ1-1; D gene ambiguous. Looked up from germline, CDR1 is SGDLS and CDR2 is YYNGEE. Trimming pared 4 bases from V and 1 base from J, leaving 14 bases between. This CDR3 has 15 amino acids. For the CDR3, the DNA is TGTGCCAGCAGCCCTGGGCCGGATTCGAACACTGAAGCTTTCTTT. It translates to CASSPGPDSNTEAFF.

This clone was counted between two and nine times. V is TRBV6-5 and J is TRBJ2-7; 7 positions match TRBD1. CDR3 length: 14 residues. V gave up 5 bases and J gave up 3 bases; unmatched junction bases: 7. CDR1 is MNHEY, CDR2 SVGAGI, per germline. Written as DNA, the CDR3 is TGTGCCAGCAGTGAAGACAGGGTCGGCTACGAGCAGTACTTC. Translation gives CASSEDRVGYEQYF.

V gene TRBV28 combines with J gene TRBJ2-7; D gene ambiguous. This CDR3 comprises 15 residues. The V gene lost 1 base and the J gene lost 4 bases, with 14 bases spanning the gap. CDR1 MDHEN and CDR2 SYDVKM come from the germline V gene. CDR3 DNA sequence: TGTGCCAGCAGTTTATCCTCTAACCGAGTGTACGAGCAGTACTTC. Translating gives CASSLSSNRVYEQYF.